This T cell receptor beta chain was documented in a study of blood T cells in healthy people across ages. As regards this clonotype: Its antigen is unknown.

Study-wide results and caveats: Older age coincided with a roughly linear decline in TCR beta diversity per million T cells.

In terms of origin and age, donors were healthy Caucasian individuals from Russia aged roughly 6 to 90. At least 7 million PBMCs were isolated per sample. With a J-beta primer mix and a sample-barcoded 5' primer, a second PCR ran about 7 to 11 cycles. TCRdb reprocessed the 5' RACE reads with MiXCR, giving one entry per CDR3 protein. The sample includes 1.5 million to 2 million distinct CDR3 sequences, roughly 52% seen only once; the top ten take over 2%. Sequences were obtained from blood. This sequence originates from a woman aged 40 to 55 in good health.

In DNA, the CDR3 is TGTGCCAGCAGCTGGGACAGGGTTAGCAATCAGCCCCAGCATTTT. Translated: CASSWDRVSNQPQHF. V and J are TRBV12-3 or TRBV12-4 and TRBJ1-5, with TRBD1 matching over 9 bases. CDR3 length: 15 residues. Trimming at V came to 6 bases and at J to 0 bases, leaving 3 bases not matched to a gene.